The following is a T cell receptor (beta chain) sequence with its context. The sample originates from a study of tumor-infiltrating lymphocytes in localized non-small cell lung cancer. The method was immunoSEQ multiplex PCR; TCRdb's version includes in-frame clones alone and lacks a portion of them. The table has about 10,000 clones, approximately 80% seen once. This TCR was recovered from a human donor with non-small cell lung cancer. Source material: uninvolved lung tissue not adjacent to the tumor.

CDR3 in amino acids: CASSITGGTQPQHF. The CDR3 DNA sequence: TGTGCCAGCAGCATAACGGGGGGGACTCAGCCCCAGCATTTT. This rearrangement joins TRBV27 to TRBJ1-5; D may be TRBD1 (5 bases). Germline CDR1 is MNHEY and CDR2 is SMNVEV (reference sequence). This CDR3 region has 14 residues. V lost 6 bases and J 6 bases, leaving 15 bases between the germline ends.